Detailed here is one T cell receptor beta chain. The antigen is unknown. The data were taken from a study of PD-1 blockade in classical Hodgkin lymphoma. Relapse after autologous stem cell transplantation occurred in every patient, and brentuximab vedotin exposure varied. Germline CDR1 is MRHNA and CDR2 is SNTAGT. The CDR3 runs to 16 residues. With V trimmed by 2 bases and J by 4 bases, 8 bases remained unmatched. General study points: There was a significant rise in CD4+ TCR diversity by C4D1, with no such rise for CD8+.

Some clones are missing from TCRdb's copy, which holds only in-frame ones; the method was immunoSEQ multiplex PCR. Of over 15,000 clones detected, around 79% appear once; the ten largest clones hold over 15%. This receptor was taken from a human donor with classical Hodgkin lymphoma. V is TRBV6-4 and J is TRBJ2-3; TRBD2 matches 8 bases. Sequences were derived from peripheral blood mononuclear cells (PBMCs), sampled before the second cycle of nivolumab. CDR3 DNA sequence: TGTGCCAGCAGTGACGGGTCGGGAGGGCCGTCAGATACGCAGTATTTT. Translation: CASSDGSGGPSDTQYF.